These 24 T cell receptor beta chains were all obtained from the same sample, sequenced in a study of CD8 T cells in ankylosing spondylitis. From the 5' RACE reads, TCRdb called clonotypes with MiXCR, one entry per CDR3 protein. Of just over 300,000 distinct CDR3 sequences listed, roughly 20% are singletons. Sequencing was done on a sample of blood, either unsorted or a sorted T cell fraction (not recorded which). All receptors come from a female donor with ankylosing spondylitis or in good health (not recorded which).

This CDR3 reads CSARDGTEGDTIYF. CDR3 nucleotides: TGCAGTGCTAGAGACGGGACAGAAGGGGACACCATATATTTT. The chain carries TRBV20-1 and TRBJ1-3; 7 bases map to TRBD1. The V gene's germline CDR1 is DFQATT and CDR2 SNEGSKA (reference sequence). The CDR3 length is 14 residues. With 0 bases clipped from V and 8 bases from J, the junction kept 7 bases outside the gene matches.

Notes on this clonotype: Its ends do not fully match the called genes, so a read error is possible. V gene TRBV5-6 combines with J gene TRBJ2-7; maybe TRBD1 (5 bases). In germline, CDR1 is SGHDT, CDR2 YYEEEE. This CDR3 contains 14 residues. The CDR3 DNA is TGTGCCAACAGCTTGCAGTTCAGGGTTTACGAGCAGTACTTC. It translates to CANSLQFRVYEQYF.

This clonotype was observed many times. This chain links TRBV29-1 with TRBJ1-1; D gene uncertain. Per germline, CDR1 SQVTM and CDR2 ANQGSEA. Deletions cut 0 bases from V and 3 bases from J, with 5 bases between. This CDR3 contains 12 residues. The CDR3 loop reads CSVEEGYTEAFF. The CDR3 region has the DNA TGCAGCGTTGAAGAGGGTTACACTGAAGCTTTCTTT.

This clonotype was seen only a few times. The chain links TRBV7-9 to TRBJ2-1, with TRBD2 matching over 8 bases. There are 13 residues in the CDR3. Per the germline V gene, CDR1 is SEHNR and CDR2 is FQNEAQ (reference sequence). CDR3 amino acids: CAASGSDYNEQFF. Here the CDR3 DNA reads TGTGCGGCGAGCGGGAGTGACTACAATGAGCAGTTCTTC.

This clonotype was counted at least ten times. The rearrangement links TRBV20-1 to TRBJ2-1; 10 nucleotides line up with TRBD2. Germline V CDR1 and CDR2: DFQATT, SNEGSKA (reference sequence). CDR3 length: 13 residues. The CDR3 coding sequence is TGCAGCGCGGGACTAGCGAGTTACAATGAGCAGTTCTTC. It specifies CSAGLASYNEQFF.

This CDR3 is CSARTSGGSSYIYNEQFF. Here the CDR3 DNA reads TGCAGTGCCAGGACTAGCGGGGGGTCATCCTATATCTACAATGAGCAGTTCTTC. V gene TRBV20-1 combines with J gene TRBJ2-1; 14 bases agree with TRBD2. V was pared by 6 bases and J by 3 bases, with 13 bases of the junction left unmatched. Germline V CDR1 and CDR2: DFQATT, SNEGSKA (reference sequence). This CDR3 region has 18 residues.

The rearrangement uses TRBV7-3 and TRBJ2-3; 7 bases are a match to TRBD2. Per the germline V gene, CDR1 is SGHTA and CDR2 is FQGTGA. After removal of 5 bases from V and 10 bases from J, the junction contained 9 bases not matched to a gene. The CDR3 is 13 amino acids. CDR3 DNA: TGTGCCAGCAGCCCTTCTGCGGGAGTCGCGCAGTATTTT. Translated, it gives CASSPSAGVAQYF.

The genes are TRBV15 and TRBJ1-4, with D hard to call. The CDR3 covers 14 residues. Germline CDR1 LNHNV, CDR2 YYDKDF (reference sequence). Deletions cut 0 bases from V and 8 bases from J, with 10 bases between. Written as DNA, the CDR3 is TGTGCCACCAGCAGAGAAGGGATGGACGAAAAACTGTTTTTT. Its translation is CATSREGMDEKLFF.

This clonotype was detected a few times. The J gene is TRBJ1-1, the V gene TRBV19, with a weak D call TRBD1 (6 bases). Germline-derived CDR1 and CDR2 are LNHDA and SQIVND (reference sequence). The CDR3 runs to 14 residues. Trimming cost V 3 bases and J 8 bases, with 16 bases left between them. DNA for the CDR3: TGTGCCAGTAGTATCATTGGGGGCCGTATCGAAGCTTTCTTT. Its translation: CASSIIGGRIEAFF.

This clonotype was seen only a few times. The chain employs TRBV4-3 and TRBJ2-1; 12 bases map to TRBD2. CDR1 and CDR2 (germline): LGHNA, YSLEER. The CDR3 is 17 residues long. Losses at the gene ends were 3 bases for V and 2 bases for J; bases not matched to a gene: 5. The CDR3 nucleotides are TGCGCCAGCAGCCACGGTCGGACTAGCGGGACCTACAATGAGCAGTTCTTC. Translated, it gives CASSHGRTSGTYNEQFF.

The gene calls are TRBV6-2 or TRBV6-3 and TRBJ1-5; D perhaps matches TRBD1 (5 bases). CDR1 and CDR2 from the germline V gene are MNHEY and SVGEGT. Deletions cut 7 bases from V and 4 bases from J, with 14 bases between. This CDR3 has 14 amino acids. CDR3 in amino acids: CASMGDGPNQPQHF. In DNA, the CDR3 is TGTGCCAGCATGGGGGACGGACCTAATCAGCCCCAGCATTTT.

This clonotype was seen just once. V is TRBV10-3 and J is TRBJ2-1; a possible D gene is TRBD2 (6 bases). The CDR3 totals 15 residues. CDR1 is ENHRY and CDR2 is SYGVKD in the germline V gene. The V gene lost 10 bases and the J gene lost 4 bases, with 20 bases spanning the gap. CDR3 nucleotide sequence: TGTGCCAATCAAGGAGGGCGCACGACGTACAATGAGCAGTTCTTC. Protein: CANQGGRTTYNEQFF.

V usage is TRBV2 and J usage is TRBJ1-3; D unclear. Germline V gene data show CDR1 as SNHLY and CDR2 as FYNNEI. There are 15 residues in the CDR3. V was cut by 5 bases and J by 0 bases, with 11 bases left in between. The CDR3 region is CASSQQRSSGNTIYF. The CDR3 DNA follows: TGTGCCAGCAGTCAACAGCGAAGCTCTGGAAACACCATATATTTT.

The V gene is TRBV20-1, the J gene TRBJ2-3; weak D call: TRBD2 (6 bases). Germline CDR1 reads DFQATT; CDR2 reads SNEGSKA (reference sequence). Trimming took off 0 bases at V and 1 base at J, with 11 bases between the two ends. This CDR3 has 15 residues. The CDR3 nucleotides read TGCAGTGCTAGAGACGTAGCGGAAGGCACAGATACGCAGTATTTT. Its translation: CSARDVAEGTDTQYF.

The chain's CDR3 is CASSPGESGNQPQHF. The CDR3 DNA reads TGTGCCAGCAGCCCCGGGGAGTCCGGCAATCAGCCCCAGCATTTT. The chain joins TRBV7-9 to TRBJ1-5; D unresolved. The CDR3 consists of 15 residues. The germline V gene has CDR1 SEHNR and CDR2 FQNEAQ (reference sequence). Between the trimmed V and J ends, which lost 5 bases and 2 bases, there was a span of 13 bases. The entire variable domain, with the rest obtained from reference TRBV7-9 and TRBJ1-5, is as follows: DTGVSQNPRHKITKRGQNVTFRCDPISEHNRLYWYRQTLGQGPEFLTYFQNEAQLEKSRLLSDRFSAERPKGSFSTLEIQRTEQGDSAMYLCASSPGESGNQPQHFGDGTRLSIL.

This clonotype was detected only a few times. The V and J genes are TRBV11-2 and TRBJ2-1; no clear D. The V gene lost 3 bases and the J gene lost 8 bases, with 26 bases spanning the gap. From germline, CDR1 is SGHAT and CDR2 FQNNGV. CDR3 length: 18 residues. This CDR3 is CASSLSRLDPVVGDEQFF. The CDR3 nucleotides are TGTGCCAGCAGCTTGTCCAGGCTAGACCCGGTGGTTGGCGATGAGCAGTTCTTC.

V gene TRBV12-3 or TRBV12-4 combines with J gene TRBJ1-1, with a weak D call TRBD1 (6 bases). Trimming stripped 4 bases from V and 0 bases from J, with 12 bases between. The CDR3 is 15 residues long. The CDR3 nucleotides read TGTGCCAGCAGTTCAGAGGGGGGTCTGAACACTGAAGCTTTCTTT. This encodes CASSSEGGLNTEAFF.

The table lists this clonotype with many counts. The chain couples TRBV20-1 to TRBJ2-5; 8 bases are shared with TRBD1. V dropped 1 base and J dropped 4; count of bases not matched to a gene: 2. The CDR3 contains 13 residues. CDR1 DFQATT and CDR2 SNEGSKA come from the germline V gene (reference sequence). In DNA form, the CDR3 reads TGCAGTGCTAGAGCTACAGGGGGAGAGACCCAGTACTTC. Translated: CSARATGGETQYF.

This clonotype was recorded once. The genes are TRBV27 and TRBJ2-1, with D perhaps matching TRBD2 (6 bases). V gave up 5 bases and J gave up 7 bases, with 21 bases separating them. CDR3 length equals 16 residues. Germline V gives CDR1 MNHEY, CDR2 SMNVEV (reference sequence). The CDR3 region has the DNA TGTGCCAGCAGTCCTCCTAGCGCGATTAATGCTAATGAGCAGTTCTTC. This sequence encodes CASSPPSAINANEQFF.

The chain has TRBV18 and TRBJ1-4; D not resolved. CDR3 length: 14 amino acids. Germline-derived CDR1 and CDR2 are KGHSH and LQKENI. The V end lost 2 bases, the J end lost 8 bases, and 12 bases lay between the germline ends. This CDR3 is CASSPNPRGEKLFF. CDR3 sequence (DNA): TGTGCCAGCTCACCAAACCCACGTGGGGAAAAACTGTTTTTT.

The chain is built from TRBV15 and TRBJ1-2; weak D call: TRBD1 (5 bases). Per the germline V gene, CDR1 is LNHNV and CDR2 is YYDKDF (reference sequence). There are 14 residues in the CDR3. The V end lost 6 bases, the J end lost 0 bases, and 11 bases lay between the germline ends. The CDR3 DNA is TGTGCCACCAGTCTACAGGTTGCTAACTATGGCTACACCTTC. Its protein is CATSLQVANYGYTF. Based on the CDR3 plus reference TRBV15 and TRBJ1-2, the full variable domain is DAMVIQNPRYQVTQFGKPVTLSCSQTLNHNVMYWYQQKSSQAPKLLFHYYDKDFNNEADTPDNFQSRRPNTSFCFLDIRSPGLGDTAMYLCATSLQVANYGYTFGSGTRLTVV.

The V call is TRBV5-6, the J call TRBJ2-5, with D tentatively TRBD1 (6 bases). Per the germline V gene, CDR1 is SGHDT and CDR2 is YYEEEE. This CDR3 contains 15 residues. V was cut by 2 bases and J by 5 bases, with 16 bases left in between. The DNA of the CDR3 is TGTGCCAGCAGCTTTGAAGGGGGAACAGTTGAGACCCAGTACTTC. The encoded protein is CASSFEGGTVETQYF.

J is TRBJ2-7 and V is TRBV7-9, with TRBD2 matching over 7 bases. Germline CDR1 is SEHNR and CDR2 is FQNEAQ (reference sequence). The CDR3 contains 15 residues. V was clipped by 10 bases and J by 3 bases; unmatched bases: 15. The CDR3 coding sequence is TGTGCCACCGGGAAAGGGCGGGAGACTCACTACGAGCAGTACTTC. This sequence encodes CATGKGRETHYEQYF.

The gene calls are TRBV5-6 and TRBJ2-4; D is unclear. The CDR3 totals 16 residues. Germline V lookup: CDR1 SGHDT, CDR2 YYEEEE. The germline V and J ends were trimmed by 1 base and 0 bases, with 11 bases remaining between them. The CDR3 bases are TGTGCCAGCAGCTTGTATGTGGCTCTAGCCAAAAACATTCAGTACTTC. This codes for CASSLYVALAKNIQYF.